The entry below describes one T cell receptor (beta chain). The study drew participants aged roughly 18 to 95 years from roughly 25 US areas. Exposed volunteers were people who met a COVID-19 case within 2 weeks before study entry. The sample originates from a study of blood T cell repertoires in COVID-19. Study context: From the United States, Italy and Spain came samples of acute and convalescent COVID-19.

Some clones are missing from TCRdb's copy, which holds only in-frame ones; the method was immunoSEQ multiplex PCR. The table records a few hundred thousand clones, around 80% of them present only once. The CDR3 contains 15 residues. Unmatched junction bases numbered 5, after V lost 1 base and J lost 2 bases. Germline values: CDR1 SQVTM, CDR2 ANQGSEA. The specimen was PBMCs or T cells enriched from blood (not recorded which). The chain is built from TRBV29-1 and TRBJ1-1; 9 positions match TRBD1. This TCR came from a middle-aged man who had been exposed to COVID-19. The CDR3 coding sequence is TGCAGCGTTGAAGCGTACAGGGGGCTTAACACTGAAGCTTTCTTT. Amino acids: CSVEAYRGLNTEAFF.